This T cell receptor (beta chain) was sequenced during a study of cytomegalovirus exposure and HLA in healthy donors (dated 2017 in TCRdb). Some background on the complete study: An earlier analysis of roughly 610 of the donors reported under 300 Gb of sequence data and 95 million to 120 million unique TCR beta sequences obtained from approximately 180 million T cells. About 300 gigabases of sequencing data and approximately 85 million unique TCR sequences were included in an early release covering about 600 HLA-typed donors. Among the approximately 430 genotyped donors, about 83% belonged to the genetic ancestry cluster associated with self-reported Caucasian donors. The study aimed to test whether cataloging public T cell receptors could reveal signatures of past pathogen exposure. The study used immunosequencing to profile the T cell repertoires of 666 subjects and linked those repertoires to cytomegalovirus serostatus. Besides the first cohort of 550 to 750 subjects, a separate validation cohort made up of 120 different subjects was used. The study combined high-throughput TCR immunosequencing, statistical association of individual TCRs with disease status, and machine learning to predict cytomegalovirus infection status. A later analysis re-analyzed previously published TCR beta repertoires from approximately 700 donors and added high-resolution HLA genotyping to study TCR occurrence patterns. The later analysis used no new phenotypic data to find candidate immune exposures, relying instead on TCR beta sequences and their occurrence across donors. In an earlier analysis of around 540 of the donors, high-throughput TCR beta sequencing was used to judge whether each TCR beta V gene segment behaved as functional or pseudogenic. Donor age, sex, ethnicity and CMV serostatus were collected together with the repertoire data. In a later genetic analysis, genome-wide SNP genotypes for about 55% of the roughly 700 donors were used, and that subset was treated as a discovery cohort. All discovery cohort repertoires had been generated using a single sequencing platform. Class I and class II HLA loci were covered by the typing at four-digit resolution. The number of typed donors differed by locus: 629-630 for A, B, C, DRB1 and DQB1; 500 to 550 for DQA1; some 610 for DPA1; and some 430 for DPB1. Four to six DR-DQ haplotypes were handled as single units for association and clustering, since linkage in the cohort was strong. Across 300 to 400 genotyped donors of the cohort, an average of approximately 200,000 unique TCR beta nucleotide sequences per donor were sequenced, and roughly a sixth of those sequences were non-productive. Overall results and qualifications from the work: When HLA alleles, especially DR and DQ, strongly co-occurred, TCR associations were difficult to assign to individual alleles. The sequencing pipeline was judged likely to have produced a cluster of highly shared sequence variants as a technical artifact. In a later genetic analysis, fewer N-insertions in productive TCRs were reported among donors in an Asian-associated ancestry cluster than the approximately 710-donor mean. A later analysis reported that several top co-occurrence clusters appeared linked to parvovirus B19, influenza, CMV and Epstein-Barr virus. A further reported finding was that TCR beta sequences accurately predicted the HLA-A and HLA-B alleles for most subjects in the first cohort. Immune exposure information for the cohort was limited to CMV serostatus. The study gave a list of 150 to 200 TCR beta chains associated with cytomegalovirus. Most CMV-associated TCR beta chains appeared to be HLA-restricted in a later analysis, and the HLA associations seemed to be driven largely by CMV exposure. Because some donors lacked HLA typing at each locus, the association tests relied only on the typed subset. Only TCR beta chains were sequenced in this cohort, and the absence of alpha or paired-chain data limited detectable features. Compared with equally common non-associated chains, HLA-associated TCR beta chains in a later analysis were more clonally expanded and had lower generation probabilities. At a false discovery rate of 0.05, a later analysis linked some 17,000 TCR beta sequences to specific HLA alleles. The classifier was reported to diagnose cytomegalovirus status with high specificity and sensitivity in both the original cohort and the validation cohort. In vitro tests confirmed that three of the cytomegalovirus-associated TCR beta chains recognize cytomegalovirus antigens. The earlier analysis of 587 of the donors excluded around 17 rarely observed V segments, including chromosome 9 orphons, because counts were too low. According to a later analysis, TCR association rates differed among HLA loci, with DRB1 alleles showing the most associated TCRs and HLA-C alleles showing the fewest. The authors suggested that the approach could potentially be extended to other disease states and immunological phenotypes. The 87-base-pair reads could not distinguish some IMGT-functional V segments, including TRBV6-2 and TRBV6-3, so those segments were excluded. An earlier analysis of approximately 590 of the donors showed that most TCR beta V segments appeared in productive rearrangements either about 87% or about 30% of the time, which broadly matched IMGT annotations. Correlated functional status among segregating V segments might reflect linkage disequilibrium, but an unknown experimental factor could not be ruled out. Sequencing depth was assumed to be roughly uniform across donors in the presence/absence analyses, though that assumption may not hold. Most TCR sequences were observed very rarely across donors, whereas some public TCRs were present in many individuals. In a later genetic analysis, a missense DCLRE1C variant was associated with V-gene and J-gene trimming of TCR beta chains, and the association was replicated in an independent cohort.

Library preparation used the immunoSEQ multiplex PCR assay. The multiplex PCR relied on a mix of 60 forward primers for TCR Vbeta segments and 13 reverse primers for TCR Jbeta segments. The CDR3 region of rearranged TCR beta genes was amplified from genomic DNA with a multiplex PCR assay. The amplified TCR beta libraries were sequenced on the Illumina HiSeq System as 87-base-pair reads. As for the original processing: Across the 670 or so repertoires, a later analysis counted tens of millions of unique TCR beta chains, approximately 10 million of which were shared by at least two donors. Raw reads were error-corrected and collapsed into unique sequences by a nearest-neighbor algorithm in which closely related sequences were merged to remove PCR and sequencing errors. To assign V, D and J gene segments, CDR3 sequences were aligned to IMGT reference sequences. Each retained sequence needed at least a six-nucleotide match to both a V gene segment and a J gene segment. A rearrangement counted as productive if the CDR3 had no stop codons and remained in frame with V and J, and every other rearrangement counted as non-productive. Following IMGT convention, CDR3 was defined as the stretch from the second conserved V-encoded cysteine to the conserved J-encoded phenylalanine. The earlier analysis of about 530 of the donors excluded any sequence lacking an unambiguous match to a single V gene segment. In an earlier analysis of about 590 of the donors, a V segment was called functional when productive rearrangements were above 56.7%, and segregating when the standard deviation between donors exceeded 5%. A statistical classification framework was built for diagnosing cytomegalovirus status from the catalog of TCR beta chain sequences. A later analysis assigned V and J genes by comparing TCR nucleotide sequences with IMGT/GENE-DB human TR gene sequences. Using the TCRdist pipeline, a later analysis assigned CDR3 sequences along with most-parsimonious VDJ recombination scenarios. In a later analysis, every TCR beta chain was defined by the combination of its CDR3 amino acid sequence and its V-gene family, and reads without a unique V-gene family were dropped. In a later analysis, nearly 600 highly shared, low-generation-probability nucleotide sequences were removed to address suspected cross-contamination and a sequencing artifact. A later analysis calculated a clonal expansion index for each public chain from normalized within-repertoire ranks of inferred template counts. A later analysis computed generation probabilities with a VDJ recombination model fitted to out-of-frame rearrangements, and checked the results against IGoR. Hypergeometric tests were used in a later analysis to score TCR-TCR, TCR-HLA and TCR-CMV co-occurrence, with a repertoire-size bias correction applied to the TCR pairs. A later analysis estimated false discovery rates by permuting HLA or CMV assignments 20 times. In a later analysis, co-occurring TCRs were grouped using DBSCAN, with TCRdist sequence similarity added in when clustering inside HLA-allele-positive subsets. Co-occurrence clustering excluded repertoires with fewer than 30,000 or more than 120,000 public chains, plus five with anomalous nucleotide sharing. The table comes from immuneACCESS by way of TCRdb, which keeps in-frame sequences with V and J called. Part of the clones is missing from these tables; in studies checked, under half for an unresolved V gene and the rest for unknown reasons. That table furnishes V, J and clone size, whereas the DNA furnished D and trimming. The sample table contains roughly 180,000 clones; only one count was recorded for 80% to 90% of them. Clones ranked in the top ten supply approximately 0.78% of the sample.

The germline V gene specifies SGHRS as CDR1 and YFSETQ as CDR2. From its cysteine to its phenylalanine, the CDR3 spans 16 amino acids. The read is trimmed to its CDR3 DNA, 48 bases read in frame from base 1. A distance of 14 bases separates the germline ends of V and J, which lose 0 bases and 7 bases respectively. In regard to this clone: Its binding antigen is unknown. No clone much larger than this one lies a single base away; base qualities are absent.

The cohort consisted of approximately 670 healthy bone marrow donors. Cohort members were all nominally healthy when sampled, although unrecorded immune exposures were likely present. The donor was CMV seronegative and belonged to the group of 350 to 400 seronegative cohort members. A peripheral blood sample was collected from each donor, and TCR beta sequencing was performed on peripheral blood mononuclear cells. Genomic DNA extraction from the blood cell samples was performed with the Qiagen DNeasy Blood Extraction Kit. Input material: PBMCs. The chain links TRBV5-1 with TRBJ1-6, with TRBD1 tentatively as D gene (6 bases match). The clonotype comes from a woman aged 18-35 years in good health and CMV-seronegative. The DNA sequence is given as TGCGCCAGCAGCTTGGAAAGGGGGGGGACAAATTCACCCCTCCACTTT. It encodes CASSLERGGTNSPLHF.